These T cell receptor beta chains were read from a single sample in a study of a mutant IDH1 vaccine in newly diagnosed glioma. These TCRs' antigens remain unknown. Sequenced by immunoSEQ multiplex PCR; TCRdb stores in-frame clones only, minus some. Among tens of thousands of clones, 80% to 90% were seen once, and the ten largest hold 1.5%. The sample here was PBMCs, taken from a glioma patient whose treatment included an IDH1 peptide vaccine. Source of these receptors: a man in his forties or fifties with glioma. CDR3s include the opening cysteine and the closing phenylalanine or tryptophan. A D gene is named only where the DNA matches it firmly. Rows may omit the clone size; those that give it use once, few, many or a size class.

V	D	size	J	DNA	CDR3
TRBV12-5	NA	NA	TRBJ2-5	TGTGCTAGTGGTCCCGACACCGGTGGGGAGACCCAGTACTTC	CASGPDTGGETQYF
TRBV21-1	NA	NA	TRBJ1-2	TGTGCCATTATCATTCGGGGGACGGCATCCAACTATGGCTACACCTTC	CAIIIRGTASNYGYTF
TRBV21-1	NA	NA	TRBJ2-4	TGTGCCAGCAGCAAAGACAGGGGGCTAGCCAAAAACATTCAGTACTTC	CASSKDRGLAKNIQYF
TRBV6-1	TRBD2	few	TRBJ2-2	TGTGCCAGCAGTGACGGGAGGGCCACCGGGGAGCTGTTTTTT	CASSDGRATGELFF
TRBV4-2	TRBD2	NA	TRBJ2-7	TGTGCCAGCAGCCAAGATCGGGCGGGAGCAAGTTACGAGCAGTACTTC	CASSQDRAGASYEQYF
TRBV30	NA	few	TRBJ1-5	TGTGCCTGGAGCCCTAGAAGGGGGGGCAATCAGCCCCAGCATTTT	CAWSPRRGGNQPQHF
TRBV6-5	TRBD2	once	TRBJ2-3	TGTGCCAGCAGTCGGGGGGGGAGCACAGATACGCAGTATTTT	CASSRGGSTDTQYF
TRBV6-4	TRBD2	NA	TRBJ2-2	TGTGCCAGCAGGCGGGAGGGCGGAACCGGGGAGCTGTTTTTT	CASRREGGTGELFF
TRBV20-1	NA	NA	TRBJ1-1	TGCAGTACGCGCACAGTGGGGGAAGCTTTCTTT	CSTRTVGEAFF
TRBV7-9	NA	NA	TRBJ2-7	TGTGCCAGCAGCCGCCTTGGGACCTCCTACGAGCAGTACTTC	CASSRLGTSYEQYF
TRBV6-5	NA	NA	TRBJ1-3	TGTGCCAGCAGTTACTCGAAGGACAGTGGAAACACCATATATTTT	CASSYSKDSGNTIYF
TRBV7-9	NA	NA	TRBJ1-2	TGTGCCAGCAGCCCACACGGAAACTATGGCTACACCTTC	CASSPHGNYGYTF
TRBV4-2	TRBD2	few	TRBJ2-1	TGTGCCAGCAGCCAAGATCGGGTGGAGCTAGCGGGAGCGGGGGGGGTACACAATGAGCAGTTCTTC	CASSQDRVELAGAGGVHNEQFF
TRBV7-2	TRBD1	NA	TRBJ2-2	TGTGCCAGCAGCTTAGACCATTCCGGGACAGCGAACACCGGGGAGCTGTTTTTT	CASSLDHSGTANTGELFF
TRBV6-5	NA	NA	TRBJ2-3	TGTGCCAGCAGTTACGACGGGGCGCAGTATTTT	CASSYDGAQYF
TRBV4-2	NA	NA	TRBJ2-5	TGTGCCAGCAGCCAATTCTTCGGCCGGGGCGCCCAAGAGACCCAGTACTTC	CASSQFFGRGAQETQYF
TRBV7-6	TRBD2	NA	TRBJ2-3	TGTGCCAGCAGCCCGCGGACTAGCGGGGGGAGGGATACGCAGTATTTT	CASSPRTSGGRDTQYF